The 8 T cell receptor beta chains given below trace back to one sample, sequenced in a study of blood T cells in healthy people across ages. The authors ran a second PCR of about 6 to 11 cycles using a sample-barcoded 5' primer and a J-beta primer mix. From the 5' RACE reads, TCRdb called clonotypes with MiXCR, one entry per CDR3 protein. Of around 870,000 distinct CDR3 sequences in the sample, about 28% were seen once. What was sequenced was blood. All receptors derive from an elderly woman in good health.

The chain is built from TRBV7-2 and TRBJ2-5; D might be TRBD1 (6 bases). Judging by the DNA end, TRBJ2-7 fits better; the J call may be wrong. The CDR3 extends over 15 amino acids. Germline lookup yields CDR1 SGHTA and CDR2 FQGNSA. CDR3 in amino acids: CASSLGGLVIHEQYF. In DNA, the CDR3 is TGTGCCAGCAGCTTAGGGGGGCTCGTAATCCACGAGCAGTACTTC.

This clonotype was seen more than once but under ten times. The junction differs from germline at one of its ends, possibly a read error. This chain uses TRBV6-2 or TRBV6-3 with TRBJ2-1, with no clear D. Germline V gene lookup returns CDR1 MNHEY and CDR2 SVGEGT. The CDR3 length is 14 residues. CDR3 DNA sequence: TGTGCCAGCGGTTACTCGACCTTCAACAATGAGCAGTTCTTC. Amino acids: CASGYSTFNNEQFF.

The V and J genes are TRBV29-1 and TRBJ2-2, with D unclear. Trimming took 5 bases from V and 0 from J, leaving 4 bases between them. CDR1 is SQVTM, CDR2 ANQGSEA, per germline. The CDR3 has 12 residues. The CDR3 DNA follows: TGCAGCGTTCTTGCGAACACCGGGGAGCTGTTTTTT. It is translated as CSVLANTGELFF.

This clonotype was seen ten or more times. CDR3 sequence (DNA): TGTGCCAGCAGCTTAGAGAGCGGGCGAAATGAGCAGTTCTTC. Its translation: CASSLESGRNEQFF. The chain is built from TRBV7-2 and TRBJ2-1, with a tentative D call TRBD2 (6 bases). This CDR3 comprises 14 residues. The V end lost 1 base, the J end lost 7 bases, and 11 bases lay between the germline ends. Germline loops: CDR1 SGHTA, CDR2 FQGNSA.

This chain joins TRBV7-8 and TRBJ2-7; no clear D. Trimming cost V 5 bases and J 0 bases, with 20 bases left between them. Per germline, CDR1 SGHVS and CDR2 FQNEAQ. The CDR3 runs to 17 residues. Written as DNA, the CDR3 is TGTGCCAGCAGCCGACCCCCAGGTAGTATAAGCTCCTACGAGCAGTACTTC. As protein: CASSRPPGSISSYEQYF.

This clonotype was found many times. V usage is TRBV12-3 or TRBV12-4 and J usage is TRBJ2-3; D possibly corresponds to TRBD2 (5 bases). V dropped 3 bases and J dropped 5 bases, with 12 bases sitting between them. There are 14 residues in the CDR3. The CDR3 here is CASSFGLALDTQYF. CDR3 nucleotides: TGTGCCAGCAGTTTTGGCCTAGCCCTAGATACGCAGTATTTT.

This clonotype has more than one count but fewer than ten. V and J are TRBV28 and TRBJ2-1; weak D call: TRBD1 (5 bases). Trimming removed 4 bases at V and 3 bases at J, with 10 bases between. Germline lookup yields CDR1 MDHEN and CDR2 SYDVKM. The CDR3 totals 14 residues. This CDR3 reads CASSYSRDYNEQFF. DNA for the CDR3: TGTGCCAGCAGTTACAGCAGGGACTACAATGAGCAGTTCTTC.

The chain is built from TRBV18 and TRBJ2-5; the D gene could be TRBD1 or TRBD2 (5 bases each). Germline CDR1 KGHSH, CDR2 LQKENI. The V gene lost 2 bases and the J gene lost 11 bases, with 18 bases spanning the gap. The CDR3 covers 14 residues. The CDR3 protein is CASSPASTLGEQYF. DNA for the CDR3: TGTGCCAGCTCACCAGCCTCGACTTTGGGGGAGCAGTACTTC. Drawing the rest from reference TRBV18 and TRBJ2-5, the complete variable domain is NAGVMQNPRHLVRRRGQEARLRCSPMKGHSHVYWYRQLPEEGLKFMVYLQKENIIDESGMPKERFSAEFPKEGPSILRIQQVVRGDSAAYFCASSPASTLGEQYFGPGTRLLVL.